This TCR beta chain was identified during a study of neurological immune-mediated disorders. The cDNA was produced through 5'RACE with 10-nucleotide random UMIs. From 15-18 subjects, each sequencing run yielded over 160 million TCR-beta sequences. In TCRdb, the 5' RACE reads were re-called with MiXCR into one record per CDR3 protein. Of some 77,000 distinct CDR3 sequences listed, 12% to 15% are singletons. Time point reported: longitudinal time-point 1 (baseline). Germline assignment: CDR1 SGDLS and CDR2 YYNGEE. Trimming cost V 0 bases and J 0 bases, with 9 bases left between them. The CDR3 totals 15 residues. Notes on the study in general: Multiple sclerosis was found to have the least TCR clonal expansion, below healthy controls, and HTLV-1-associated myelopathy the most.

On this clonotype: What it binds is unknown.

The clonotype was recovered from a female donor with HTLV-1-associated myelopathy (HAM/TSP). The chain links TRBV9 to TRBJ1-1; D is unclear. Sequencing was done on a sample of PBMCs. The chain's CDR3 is CASSVGIELNTEAFF. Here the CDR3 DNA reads TGTGCCAGCAGCGTAGGTATCGAATTGAACACTGAAGCTTTCTTT.